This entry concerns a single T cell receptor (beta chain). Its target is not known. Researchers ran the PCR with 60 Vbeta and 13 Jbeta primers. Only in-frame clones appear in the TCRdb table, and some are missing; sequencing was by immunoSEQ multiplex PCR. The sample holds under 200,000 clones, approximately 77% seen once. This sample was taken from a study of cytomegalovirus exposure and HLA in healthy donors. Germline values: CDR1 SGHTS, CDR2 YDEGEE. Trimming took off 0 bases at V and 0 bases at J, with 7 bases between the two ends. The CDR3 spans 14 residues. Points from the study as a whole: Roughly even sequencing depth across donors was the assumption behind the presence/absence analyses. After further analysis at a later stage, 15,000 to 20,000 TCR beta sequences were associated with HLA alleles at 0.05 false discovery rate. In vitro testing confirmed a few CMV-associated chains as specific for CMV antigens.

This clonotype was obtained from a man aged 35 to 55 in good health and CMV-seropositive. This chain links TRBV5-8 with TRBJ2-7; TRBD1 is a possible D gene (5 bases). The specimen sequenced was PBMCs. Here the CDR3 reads CASSLGGFSYEQYF. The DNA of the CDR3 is TGTGCCAGCAGCTTGGGGGGCTTCTCCTACGAGCAGTACTTC.